One sample yielded the 23 T cell receptor beta chains listed below, sequenced in a study of tumor and adjacent non-tumor tissue in lung cancer (dated by TCRdb to the late 2010s). Libraries were built with multiplex PCR. Sequencer: Illumina HiSeq 2500. TCRbeta libraries were constructed through three rounds of nested PCR with primers (Table S4) according to protocols modified from ARM-PCR. Using fastp trimming at Q25 and MiXCR clonotype assembly, TCRdb reanalyzed the public sequencing data and kept in-frame beta chains. Here each entry gathers all rows of one CDR3 protein and keeps the most common genes and DNA. This sample holds roughly 220,000 distinct CDR3 sequences; 71% were observed only once. Jointly, the top ten make up 25% of the sample. RNA was extracted from bulk unsorted tissue and checked for quality with a NanoDrop ND-1000 and an Agilent 2100. The sample comprised lung tumor tissue. The receptors derive from a man in his 60s with non-small cell lung cancer.

This clonotype was seen a few times. A much larger clone lies a single base off, so this may be a read error. The chain is built from TRBV4-2 and TRBJ2-1; D call uncertain. The CDR3 is 12 residues long. Looked up from germline, CDR1 is LGHNA and CDR2 is YNFKEQ. The DNA for the CDR3 is TGTACCAGCAGCCGCTCCTACAATGAGCAGTTCTTC. Protein: CTSSRSYNEQFF.

For this clonotype: The junction does not match germline at one end; this may be a read error. The rearrangement uses TRBV6-1 and TRBJ2-6; D possibly corresponds to TRBD1 (5 bases). The CDR3 extends over 15 amino acids. Germline V lookup: CDR1 MNHNS, CDR2 SASEGT. Written as DNA, the CDR3 is TGTGCTAGCAGTGAAGACAGCTCTGGGGCCAACATCCTGACTTTT. Protein: CASSEDSSGANILTF.

To note about this clonotype: A much more abundant neighbour one base away suggests this may be a read error. The chain joins TRBV20-1 to TRBJ2-1, with TRBD2 matching 11 bases. The germline V gene has CDR1 DFQATT and CDR2 SNEGSKA (reference sequence). The CDR3 covers 14 residues. CDR3 region: CSVEGTSGYNKQFF. Here the CDR3 DNA reads TGCAGTGTTGAGGGGACTAGCGGCTACAATAAGCAGTTCTTC.

This clonotype occurred once. The germline gene is not matched at one end of the junction; a read error may be the cause. CDR3 nucleotides: TGTGCCTGCAGTTACCTAGCGCGACTTTCTTCCGAGCAGTACTTC. This codes for CACSYLARLSSEQYF. The V and J genes are TRBV6-5 and TRBJ2-7, with a tentative D call TRBD2 (6 bases). Germline V gene sequence: CDR1 MNHEY, CDR2 SVGAGI. The CDR3 has 15 amino acids.

The J gene is TRBJ2-5, the V gene TRBV9; 9 positions match TRBD1. This CDR3 spans 16 amino acids. The V segment lost 8 bases and the J segment 4 bases; nucleotides outside the gene matches: 15. Germline V lookup: CDR1 SGDLS, CDR2 YYNGEE. The CDR3 DNA reads as TGTGCCAGTAGCCCCTACCAAGGACAGGGGAGAGAGACCCAGTACTTC. Translating it yields CASSPYQGQGRETQYF.

The V and J genes are TRBV11-1 and TRBJ1-2, with TRBD1 as a possible D gene (5 bases). Trimming stripped 3 bases from V and 4 bases from J, with 18 bases between. Germline loops: CDR1 SGHAT, CDR2 FQDESV (reference sequence). This CDR3 spans 16 amino acids. CDR3 protein: CASSLDMTDMSYGYTF. CDR3 nucleotide sequence: TGTGCCAGCAGCTTGGACATGACCGACATGAGCTATGGCTACACCTTC.

This clonotype was seen a handful of times. This chain uses TRBV6-1 with TRBJ1-5; 10 positions match TRBD1. This CDR3 has 14 amino acids. V was pared by 8 bases and J by 6 bases, with 7 bases of the junction left unmatched. The germline gives CDR1 MNHNS, CDR2 SASEGT. The CDR3 is CASVDRGNGQPQHF. Here the CDR3 DNA reads TGTGCCAGCGTGGACAGGGGGAACGGTCAGCCCCAGCATTTT.

On this clonotype: A junction boundary mismatches the germline segment, possibly from a read error. The V gene is TRBV4-1, the J gene TRBJ2-1; either TRBD1 or TRBD2 may fit D (5 bases each). Germline V lookup: CDR1 MGHRA, CDR2 YSYEKL. The CDR3 has 15 residues. CDR3 in DNA: TGCGTCAGCAGTTATGGGCTAGCTGTGGGGGATGAGCAGTTCTTC. It codes for CVSSYGLAVGDEQFF.

This clonotype has only a few counts. The chain recombines TRBV4-1 with TRBJ2-1; weak D call: TRBD2 (6 bases). With 0 bases removed from V and 1 base from J, the gap between germline ends came to 13 bases. This CDR3 comprises 17 residues. CDR1 and CDR2 (germline): MGHRA, YSYEKL. This CDR3 is CASSQDPHGGSYNEQFF. Here the CDR3 DNA reads TGCGCCAGCAGCCAAGATCCCCATGGGGGGTCCTACAATGAGCAGTTCTTC.

As regards this clonotype: An end of the junction does not agree with germline; a read error may underlie this. This sequence joins TRBV4-2 and TRBJ2-7; TRBD1 matches at 7 bases. Germline CDR1 reads LGHNA; CDR2 reads YNFKEQ. The length of the CDR3 is 15 residues. The CDR3 region has the DNA TGTGCCAACAGCCAAGTTGTGGGACAGAACTACGAGCAGTACTTC. Translated: CANSQVVGQNYEQYF.

On this clonotype itself: A read error may explain this, as a much larger clone is one base away. The gene calls are TRBV12-3 or TRBV12-4 and TRBJ1-5, with 8 bases that match TRBD1. The CDR3 totals 15 residues. The DNA for the CDR3 is TGTGTCAGCAGTTTCGGACAGGGAAGCAATCAGCCCCAGCATTTT. This codes for CVSSFGQGSNQPQHF.

In the case of this clonotype: This may arise from a read error, as a much more abundant clone is one base away. CDR3: CSARDAGIVADTQYF. The CDR3 DNA follows: TGCAGTGCTAGAGACGCGGGAATCGTCGCAGATACGCAGTATTTT. The chain employs TRBV20-1 and TRBJ2-3; D is possibly TRBD2 (6 bases). The CDR3 consists of 15 residues. The V and J ends lost 0 bases and 4 bases respectively, with 14 bases between them. Germline V gene lookup returns CDR1 DFQATT and CDR2 SNEGSKA (reference sequence).

Points on this clonotype: One base away lies a much larger clone, so this may be a sequencing read error. The CDR3 region is CSANRVRAQYF. The DNA of the CDR3 is TGCAGCGCCAACAGAGTCCGGGCCCAGTACTTC. The V call is TRBV29-1, the J call TRBJ2-5; D gene unclear. There are 11 residues in the CDR3. The V end was cut by 7 bases, the J end by 9 bases, with 15 bases between. The germline gives CDR1 SQVTM, CDR2 ANQGSEA.

The rearrangement links TRBV20-1 to TRBJ1-6, with D hard to call. This CDR3 contains 15 residues. Trimming pared 0 bases from V and 19 bases from J, leaving 25 bases between. Germline values: CDR1 DFQATT, CDR2 SNEGSKA (reference sequence). The CDR3 reads CSAREREGNNSRLHF. Here the CDR3 DNA reads TGCAGTGCTAGAGAAAGAGAGGGCAATAATTCACGCCTACACTTT.

A word on this clonotype: One junction end does not reproduce the germline sequence, and a read error may be involved. The chain joins TRBV11-2 to TRBJ2-7; 10 bases are shared with TRBD1. Germline values: CDR1 SGHAT, CDR2 FQNNGV. There are 16 residues in the CDR3. The CDR3 DNA reads as TGTGCCAGCAGCCTTATACCGGGACAGGGGCCCTACAAGCAGTACTTC. Its protein is CASSLIPGQGPYKQYF.

Worth noting for this clonotype: With a much larger clone just one base away, this may be a read error. The V and J genes are TRBV6-1 and TRBJ2-2, with a possible D match to TRBD1 (6 bases). This CDR3 spans 16 amino acids. The germline gives CDR1 MNHNS, CDR2 SASEGT. The DNA of the CDR3 is TGTGCCAACAGTACGCCGGACAGAACGAACACCGGGGAGCTGTTTTTT. Protein sequence: CANSTPDRTNTGELFF.

There are a few counts of this clonotype. The V gene is TRBV6-2 or TRBV6-3, the J gene TRBJ2-4; 10 nucleotides match TRBD1. Germline CDR1 reads MNHEY; CDR2 reads SVGEGT. The V and J ends lost 5 bases and 7 bases, in that order; junction bases with no gene match: 8. The CDR3 runs to 15 residues. The CDR3: CASSPLTGGGNIQYF. In nucleotides, the CDR3 is TGTGCCAGCAGTCCCCTGACAGGGGGCGGGAACATTCAGTACTTC.

A remark on this clonotype: The CDR3 ends on some other residue instead of the conserved phenylalanine or tryptophan, so this is likely a read error. The chain combines TRBV20-1 with TRBJ2-1, with D possibly TRBD2 on 5 matching bases. Germline CDR1 is DFQATT and CDR2 is SNEGSKA (reference sequence). Trimming pared 2 bases from V and 2 bases from J, leaving 16 bases between. CDR3 length equals 16 residues. The CDR3 DNA is TGCAGTGCTAGACCCTCCACTAGTGGGGCCTACAATGAGCAGTTCCTC. Amino acid sequence: CSARPSTSGAYNEQFL.

The rearrangement joins TRBV29-1 to TRBJ2-1; TRBD2 is a possible D gene (6 bases). Trimming removed 7 bases from V and 2 bases from J, with 18 bases in between. This CDR3 comprises 15 residues. CDR1 and CDR2 (germline): SQVTM, ANQGSEA. CDR3 DNA sequence: TGCAGCGCCGATCTACTAGCTGTCCCCTACAATGAGCAGTTCTTC. Amino acid sequence: CSADLLAVPYNEQFF.

Of note for this clonotype: Here the CDR3 omits its conserved ending phenylalanine or tryptophan, so a read error is the likely source. This chain joins TRBV11-2 and TRBJ2-6, with unresolved D. Per germline, CDR1 SGHAT and CDR2 FQNNGV. V was cut by 8 bases and J by 9 bases, with 17 bases left in between. The CDR3 extends over 14 amino acids. DNA of the CDR3: TGTGCCAGCGGTCCTATCTCTTGGGGCAACGTCCTGACTTTA. This sequence encodes CASGPISWGNVLTL.

Turning to this clonotype: A read error may produce the germline difference seen at one junction end. The chain is built from TRBV5-1 and TRBJ2-5, with D perhaps matching TRBD1 or TRBD2 (5 bases each). The CDR3 is 15 amino acids. Germline CDR1 SGHRS, CDR2 YFSETQ. The CDR3 region has the DNA TGTGCCAGAAAGCTAAGGGACGGGTTTGTTGAGACCCAGTACTTC. Translation: CARKLRDGFVETQYF.

Concerning this clonotype itself: One end of the junction does not line up with germline, which may come from a read error. The rearrangement uses TRBV6-5 and TRBJ2-2; D may be TRBD1 (6 bases). CDR3 length equals 15 residues. Germline loops: CDR1 MNHEY, CDR2 SVGAGI. CDR3 nucleotide sequence: TGTGACAGCAGCCCGGACAGTGCGAACACCGGGGAGCTGTTTTTT. Amino acid sequence: CDSSPDSANTGELFF.

A note on this clonotype: One end of the junction varies from germline; a read error may be responsible. The J gene is TRBJ2-3, the V gene TRBV11-1; 8 nucleotides match TRBD2. This CDR3 region has 19 residues. The germline V gene encodes CDR1 SGHAT and CDR2 FQDESV (reference sequence). The CDR3 loop reads CASSLGGGGPFISTDTQCF. The CDR3 nucleotides read TGTGCCAGCAGTTTAGGAGGCGGGGGGCCTTTCATTAGCACAGATACGCAGTGTTTT.